A single sample is the source of the 8 T cell receptor beta chains below, sequenced in a study of T cells in Graves' hyperthyroidism and ophthalmopathy. Amplified regions were TCR beta CDR3 sequences from RNA transcripts. Initially, a first-round RT-PCR of the TCR CDR3 employed the HTBI primer set. TCRdb re-called the multiplex PCR reads through MiXCR, storing one row per CDR3 protein. The data hold just over 550,000 distinct CDR3 sequences, with about 45% observed a single time. The sample taken for sequencing was peripheral blood or thyroid tissue (not recorded which). The receptors were sampled from a woman between 18 and 29 years old with Graves' hyperthyroidism.

A remark on this clonotype: A read error is possible here, since a much larger clone lies one base away. J is TRBJ2-5 and V is TRBV20-1, with TRBD1 identical over 7 bases. This CDR3 has 14 residues. V lost 3 bases, J lost 7 bases, and 11 bases stayed unmatched. Per germline, CDR1 DFQATT and CDR2 SNEGSKA (reference sequence). The CDR3 DNA reads TGCAGTGCTAGGGTTGAGGGGGCGTGGGGGACCCAGTACTTC. It is translated as CSARVEGAWGTQYF.

This chain links TRBV24-1 with TRBJ2-5, with D perhaps matching TRBD2 (6 bases). The CDR3 is made up of 14 amino acids. Trimming removed 4 bases at V and 1 base at J, with 9 bases between. Germline lookup yields CDR1 KGHDR and CDR2 SFDVKD. The CDR3, as DNA: TGTGCCACCAGTGAGGGGGGAGGCCAAGAGACCCAGTACTTC. Translated, it gives CATSEGGGQETQYF.

This chain joins TRBV24-1 and TRBJ1-2, with unresolved D. V was pared by 11 bases and J by 3 bases, with 24 bases between. The germline V gene has CDR1 KGHDR and CDR2 SFDVKD. There are 16 residues in the CDR3. In DNA, the CDR3 is TGTGCCATCACCACTAGCGGGAGGTCGGAAGACTATGGCTACACCTTC. Translating it yields CAITTSGRSEDYGYTF.

This CDR3 reads CASSPSSTNEKLFF. DNA of the CDR3: TGTGCCAGCAGCCCCTCGAGTACTAATGAAAAACTGTTTTTT. The chain couples TRBV7-9 to TRBJ1-4; D gene unclear. Germline V lookup: CDR1 SEHNR, CDR2 FQNEAQ (reference sequence). CDR3 length: 14 amino acids. The ends were cut back, 5 bases at V and 2 bases at J, with 9 bases in the middle.

This clonotype was seen a handful of times. The chain is built from TRBV7-9 and TRBJ1-2, with 7 bases that match TRBD1. Germline trimming cut 0 bases from V and 6 bases from J; bases unmatched to any gene: 4. Germline values: CDR1 SEHNR, CDR2 FQNEAQ (reference sequence). CDR3 size: 14 residues. The CDR3 nucleotides read TGTGCCAGCAGCTTAGCGACAGGGCCCCATGGCTACACCTTC. This sequence encodes CASSLATGPHGYTF.

This chain links TRBV10-3 with TRBJ2-5, with D possibly being TRBD1 (5 bases). Trimming removed 10 bases from V and 5 bases from J, with 20 bases in between. CDR1 and CDR2 (germline): ENHRY, SYGVKD. The CDR3 consists of 14 residues. CDR3 in amino acids: CASSRQLPLETQYF. The CDR3 region has the DNA TGTGCCAGCAGCCGACAGCTTCCGCTGGAGACCCAGTACTTC.

This clonotype was found a few times. Relative to the germline gene, one junction end is altered; a read error may explain this. V and J are TRBV11-1 and TRBJ1-1; 7 nucleotides match TRBD1. The germline V gene has CDR1 SGHAT and CDR2 FQDESV (reference sequence). There are 14 residues in the CDR3. CDR3 region: CASSWTDRATEAFF. Written as DNA, the CDR3 is TGTGCCAGCAGCTGGACCGACAGGGCCACTGAAGCTTTTTTT.

This clonotype was picked up many times. J is TRBJ2-5 and V is TRBV7-9, with 13 bases lining up with TRBD2. The trim removed 5 bases at V and 4 bases at J, leaving 4 bases unmatched. Germline CDR1 SEHNR, CDR2 FQNEAQ (reference sequence). The CDR3 has 15 residues. The CDR3 loop is CASSEGLAGVETQYF. The CDR3 DNA follows: TGTGCCAGCAGCGAAGGACTAGCGGGAGTAGAGACCCAGTACTTC.